This T cell receptor beta chain was retrieved from a study of post-analysis software for immune sequencing data. Study summary: The study covered relapsing-remitting, secondary progressive and progressive-relapsing courses of multiple sclerosis. General study results and limits: Significantly decreased normalized Chao1 diversity was recorded for multiple sclerosis patients relative to controls. In patients, TRBV5-6, TRBV5-1 and TRBV20-1 belonged to five TRBV segments found more frequently than in controls. By F measure, samples from a shared preparation batch strongly co-clustered.

There are a few counts of this clonotype. Its antigen is as yet unknown. Unique molecular identifiers were built into the TCR beta cDNA libraries. Researchers reported some 500,000 cDNA molecules coming from around 1 to 9.1 million T cells. TCRdb used MiXCR to reprocess the PCR reads, holding one entry per CDR3 protein. The data show 750,000 to 950,000 distinct CDR3 sequences, under 70% seen once. In germline, CDR1 is SQVTM, CDR2 ANQGSEA. The CDR3 covers 11 residues. V lost 3 bases, J lost 5 bases, and 5 bases lay in between. The sample consisted of blood. This TCR was recovered from a girl aged 10 to 17 with multiple sclerosis. The chain employs TRBV29-1 and TRBJ2-1, with D unresolved. The DNA for the CDR3 is TGCAGCGTTGAGATAAACAATGAGCAGTTCTTC. It is translated as CSVEINNEQFF.